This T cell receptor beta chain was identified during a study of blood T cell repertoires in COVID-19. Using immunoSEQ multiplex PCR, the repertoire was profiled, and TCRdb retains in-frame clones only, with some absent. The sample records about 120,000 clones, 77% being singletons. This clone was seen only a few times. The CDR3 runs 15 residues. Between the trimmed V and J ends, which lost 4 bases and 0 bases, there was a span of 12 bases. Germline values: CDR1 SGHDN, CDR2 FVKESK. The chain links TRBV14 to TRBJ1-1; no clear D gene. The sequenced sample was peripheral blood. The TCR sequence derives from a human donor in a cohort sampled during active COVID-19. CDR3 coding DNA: TGTGCCAGCAGCCGAGAGGGCAGATTGAACACTGAAGCTTTCTTT. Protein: CASSREGRLNTEAFF.